The clone carrying this TCR beta chain was detected only a few times. The data originate from a study of response to subunit inactivated influenza vaccine. One entry per CDR3 protein, called by TCRdb with MiXCR from the RT-PCR reads. The sample includes hundreds of thousands of distinct CDR3 sequences, approximately 7.7% of them seen just once. Germline V lookup: CDR1 SGDLS, CDR2 YYNGEE. This CDR3 spans 16 amino acids. J lost 5 bases, V lost 4 bases, and 9 bases had no gene match. The material was PBMCs from blood, obtained around 2 years after vaccination. This TCR was sampled from a man between 50 and 69 years old who received an inactivated influenza vaccine. This chain connects TRBV9 to TRBJ2-2; 9 bases agree with TRBD1. The CDR3 DNA is TGTGCCAGCAGCTTGGGACAGGGCGTTGGGACCGGGGAGCTGTTTTTT. Translated, it gives CASSLGQGVGTGELFF.